The 15 T cell receptor beta chains below were found in one sample sequenced in a study of T cell responses to AZD1222 COVID-19 vaccine. The assay was immunoSEQ multiplex PCR, and TCRdb's table has in-frame clones only and misses some. This table has about 170,000 clones, roughly 89% appearing once. This specimen consisted of peripheral blood, obtained on day 0 of AZD1222 vaccination. These TCRs come from an adult in good health.

The J gene is TRBJ1-2, the V gene TRBV3-1 (or the pseudogene TRBV3-2); the D is unclear. V was cut by 2 bases and J by 4 bases, with 14 bases left in between. Per germline, CDR1 LGHDT and CDR2 YNNKEL (reference sequence). This CDR3 region has 15 residues. The CDR3 loop reads CASSQKGKQSYGYTF. The CDR3 DNA follows: TGTGCCAGCAGCCAAAAAGGGAAACAGAGCTATGGCTACACCTTC.

V gene TRBV2 combines with J gene TRBJ2-7; D perhaps matches TRBD2 (7 bases). The CDR3 sequence is 15 residues long. CDR1 is SNHLY and CDR2 is FYNNEI in the germline V gene. The V end lost 3 bases, the J end lost 2 bases, and 14 bases lay between the germline ends. The CDR3 region is CASSEGGQGTYEQYF. In nucleotides, the CDR3 is TGTGCCAGCAGTGAGGGAGGGCAGGGGACCTACGAGCAGTACTTC.

The rearrangement joins TRBV27 to TRBJ1-6, with 8 positions matching TRBD1. J was trimmed by 10 bases and V by 5 bases; bases with no gene match: 10. The CDR3 contains 15 residues. Germline lookup yields CDR1 MNHEY and CDR2 SMNVEV (reference sequence). In nucleotides, the CDR3 is TGTGCCAGCAGTAGAAAAGGACAGGGTGGCTCACCCCTCCACTTT. Protein product: CASSRKGQGGSPLHF.

This rearrangement joins TRBV9 to TRBJ1-3; D may be TRBD1 (6 bases). Germline V lookup: CDR1 SGDLS, CDR2 YYNGEE. V lost 3 bases and J 2 bases, leaving 15 bases between the germline ends. The CDR3 runs to 16 residues. Here the CDR3 DNA reads TGTGCCAGCAGCGGCCTTCGGGGGGGGCCTGGAAACACCATATATTTT. Protein sequence: CASSGLRGGPGNTIYF.

This chain connects TRBV7-2 to TRBJ2-3, with D unclear. Germline V CDR1 and CDR2: SGHTA, FQGNSA. Trimming removed 2 bases at V and 1 base at J, with 4 bases between. CDR3 size: 13 residues. The CDR3, as DNA: TGTGCCAGCAGCTTATTTCGCACAGATACGCAGTATTTT. Its protein product is CASSLFRTDTQYF.

This clone is a singleton in its sample. The J gene is TRBJ1-6, the V gene TRBV18; D not resolved. V lost 3 bases, J lost 5 bases, and 5 bases lay in between. In germline, CDR1 is KGHSH, CDR2 LQKENI. CDR3 length: 13 amino acids. CDR3 nucleotide sequence: TGTGCCAGCTCACCGGAGGATAATTCACCCCTCCACTTT. Translated: CASSPEDNSPLHF. Drawing the rest from reference TRBV18 and TRBJ1-6, the complete variable domain is NAGVMQNPRHLVRRRGQEARLRCSPMKGHSHVYWYRQLPEEGLKFMVYLQKENIIDESGMPKERFSAEFPKEGPSILRIQQVVRGDSAAYFCASSPEDNSPLHFGNGTRLTVT.

The V call is TRBV5-6, the J call TRBJ2-5; D gene unclear. The length of the CDR3 is 15 residues. With 4 bases removed from V and 1 base from J, the gap between germline ends came to 14 bases. In germline, CDR1 is SGHDT, CDR2 YYEEEE. Here the CDR3 reads CASSRWATPQETQYF. CDR3 in DNA: TGTGCCAGCAGCCGTTGGGCAACCCCCCAAGAGACCCAGTACTTC.

This rearrangement joins TRBV7-9 to TRBJ2-5; D gene unclear. CDR1 SEHNR and CDR2 FQNEAQ come from the germline V gene (reference sequence). There are 11 residues in the CDR3. With 1 base removed from V and 5 bases from J, the gap between germline ends came to 2 bases. CDR3 residues: CASSLVETQYF. The CDR3 DNA follows: TGTGCCAGCAGCTTAGTCGAGACCCAGTACTTC.

CDR3 in DNA: TGTGCCAGCAGCTTAGTTCATCCAGCGAGGACTGAAGCTTTCTTT. The encoded protein is CASSLVHPARTEAFF. This chain connects TRBV7-9 to TRBJ1-1; D not certain. The CDR3 loop spans 15 amino acids. Trimming removed 1 base at V and 5 bases at J, with 14 bases between. The germline V gene encodes CDR1 SEHNR and CDR2 FQNEAQ (reference sequence). The variable domain in full, completed from reference TRBV7-9 and TRBJ1-1, reads DTGVSQNPRHKITKRGQNVTFRCDPISEHNRLYWYRQTLGQGPEFLTYFQNEAQLEKSRLLSDRFSAERPKGSFSTLEIQRTEQGDSAMYLCASSLVHPARTEAFFGQGTRLTVV.

The gene calls are TRBV19 and TRBJ2-1; tentative D call: TRBD2 (6 bases). The CDR3 sequence is 15 residues long. The germline V gene has CDR1 LNHDA and CDR2 SQIVND (reference sequence). The germline V and J ends were trimmed by 7 bases and 5 bases, with 18 bases remaining between them. CDR3 nucleotide sequence: TGTGCCAGTACCCCATGGGGGGAATGGAACAATGAGCAGTTCTTC. Translated: CASTPWGEWNNEQFF.

The chain links TRBV7-6 to TRBJ2-7; TRBD1 matches 9 bases. V lost 6 bases, J lost 3 bases, and 3 bases stayed unmatched. This CDR3 is 13 amino acids long. The germline V gene encodes CDR1 SGHVS and CDR2 FNYEAQ. The DNA of the CDR3 is TGTGCCAGCAGATTGGGACAGGGCTACGAGCAGTACTTC. Its protein is CASRLGQGYEQYF.

This sequence joins TRBV6-1 and TRBJ2-2; TRBD2 matches 12 bases. The CDR3 spans 17 residues. The V gene end was trimmed by 4 bases and the J gene end by 3 bases; junction bases not matched to a gene: 6. From germline, CDR1 is MNHNS and CDR2 SASEGT. The CDR3 bases are TGTGCCAGCAGTGGGACTAGCGGGAAGGTGGACACCGGGGAGCTGTTTTTT. This encodes CASSGTSGKVDTGELFF.

The J gene is TRBJ1-5, the V gene TRBV10-1, with 8 bases fitting TRBD1. The V segment lost 7 bases and the J segment 9 bases; nucleotides outside the gene matches: 29. The CDR3 totals 20 residues. Germline values: CDR1 WNHNN, CDR2 SYGVQD (reference sequence). The CDR3: CASIYLRPGQGTRREGPQHF. The CDR3, as DNA: TGCGCCAGCATCTACCTTCGGCCAGGACAGGGCACCAGAAGGGAGGGGCCCCAGCATTTT.

CDR3 protein: CASHRQGLTEAFF. The CDR3, as DNA: TGCGCCAGCCATCGACAGGGACTCACTGAAGCTTTCTTT. The chain links TRBV23-1 to TRBJ1-1; 7 bases fit TRBD1. TRBV23-1 carries the ORF label, with uncertain function. The CDR3 runs 13 residues. Unmatched junction bases numbered 7, after V lost 8 bases and J lost 4 bases.

V gene TRBV7-2 combines with J gene TRBJ2-3; D is tentatively TRBD1 or TRBD2 (5 bases each). Germline lookup yields CDR1 SGHTA and CDR2 FQGNSA. V was shortened by 1 base and J by 3 bases, with 17 bases between the two germline ends. The CDR3 contains 17 residues. The CDR3: CASSLGGSASPTDTQYF. DNA for the CDR3: TGTGCCAGCAGCTTAGGGGGGTCGGCTAGTCCGACAGATACGCAGTATTTT.